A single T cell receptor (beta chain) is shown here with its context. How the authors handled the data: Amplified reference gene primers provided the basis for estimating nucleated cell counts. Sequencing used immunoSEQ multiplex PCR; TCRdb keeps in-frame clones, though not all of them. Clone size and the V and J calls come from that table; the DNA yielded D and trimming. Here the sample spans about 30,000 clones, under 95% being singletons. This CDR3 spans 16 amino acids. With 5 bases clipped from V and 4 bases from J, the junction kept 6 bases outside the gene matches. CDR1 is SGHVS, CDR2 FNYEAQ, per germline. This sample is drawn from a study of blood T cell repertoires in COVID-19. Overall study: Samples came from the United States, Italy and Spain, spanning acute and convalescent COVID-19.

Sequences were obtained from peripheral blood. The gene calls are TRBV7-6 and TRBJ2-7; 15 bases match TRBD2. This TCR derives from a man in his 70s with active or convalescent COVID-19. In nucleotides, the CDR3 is TGTGCCAGCAGCCCCGGACTAGCGGGGGGGAGGTACGAGCAGTACTTC. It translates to CASSPGLAGGRYEQYF.